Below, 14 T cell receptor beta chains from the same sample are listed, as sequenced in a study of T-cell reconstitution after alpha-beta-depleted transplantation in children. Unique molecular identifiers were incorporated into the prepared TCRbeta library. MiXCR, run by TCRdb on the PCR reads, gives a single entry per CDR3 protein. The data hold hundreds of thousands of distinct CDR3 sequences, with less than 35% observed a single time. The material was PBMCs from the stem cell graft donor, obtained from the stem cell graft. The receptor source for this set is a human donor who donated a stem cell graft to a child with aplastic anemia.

The CDR3 nucleotides read TGTGCCAGCAGCGAGCGCTCTGGGGCCAACGTCCTGACTTTC. This sequence encodes CASSERSGANVLTF. The genes are TRBV7-2 and TRBJ2-6; unclear D gene. Trimming shortened V by 5 bases and J by 0 bases, and 5 bases separated the two germline ends. Per the germline V gene, CDR1 is SGHTA and CDR2 is FQGNSA. The CDR3 is made up of 14 amino acids.

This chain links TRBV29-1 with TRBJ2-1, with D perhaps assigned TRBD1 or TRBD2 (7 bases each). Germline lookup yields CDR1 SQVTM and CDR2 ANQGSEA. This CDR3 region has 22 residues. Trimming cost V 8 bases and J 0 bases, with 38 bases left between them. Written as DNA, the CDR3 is TGCAGCTTTTGGGGAGGGGGCCTAGCGGCATCTACCTCTCCTTTCTCCTACAATGAGCAGTTCTTC. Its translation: CSFWGGGLAASTSPFSYNEQFF.

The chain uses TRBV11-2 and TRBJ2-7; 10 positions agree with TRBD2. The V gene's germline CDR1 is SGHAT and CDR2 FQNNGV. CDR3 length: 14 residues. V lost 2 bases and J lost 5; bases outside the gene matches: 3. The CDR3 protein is CASSLTSGIHEQYF. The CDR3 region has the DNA TGTGCCAGCAGCTTAACTAGCGGGATCCACGAGCAGTACTTC.

CDR3 sequence: CSARDDGSAAGNEQFF. CDR3 DNA sequence: TGCAGTGCTAGAGATGATGGGAGTGCAGCAGGCAATGAGCAGTTCTTC. The chain has TRBV20-1 and TRBJ2-1; D may be TRBD2 (5 bases). Trimming took off 0 bases at V and 6 bases at J, with 18 bases between the two ends. This CDR3 spans 16 amino acids. Looked up from germline, CDR1 is DFQATT and CDR2 is SNEGSKA (reference sequence).

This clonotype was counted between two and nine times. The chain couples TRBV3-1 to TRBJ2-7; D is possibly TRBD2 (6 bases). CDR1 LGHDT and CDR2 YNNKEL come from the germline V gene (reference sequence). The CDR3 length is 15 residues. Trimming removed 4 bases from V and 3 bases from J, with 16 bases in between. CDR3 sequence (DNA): TGTGCCAGCAGCCCAGGGAGGACGGCGAACTACGAGCAGTACGTC. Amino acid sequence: CASSPGRTANYEQYV.

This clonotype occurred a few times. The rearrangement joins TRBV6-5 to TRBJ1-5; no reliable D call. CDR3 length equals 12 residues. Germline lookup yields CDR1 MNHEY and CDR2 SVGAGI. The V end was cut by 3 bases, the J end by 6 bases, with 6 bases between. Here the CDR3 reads CASSYFGQPQHF. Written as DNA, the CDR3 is TGTGCCAGCAGTTATTTTGGTCAGCCCCAGCATTTT.

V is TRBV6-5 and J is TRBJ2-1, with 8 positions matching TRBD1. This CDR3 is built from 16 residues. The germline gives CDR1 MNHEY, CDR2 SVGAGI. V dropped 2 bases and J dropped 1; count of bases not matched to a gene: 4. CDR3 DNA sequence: TGTGCCAGCAGTTACAGGGGACAGGCGTCCTACAATGAGCAGTTCTTC. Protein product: CASSYRGQASYNEQFF.

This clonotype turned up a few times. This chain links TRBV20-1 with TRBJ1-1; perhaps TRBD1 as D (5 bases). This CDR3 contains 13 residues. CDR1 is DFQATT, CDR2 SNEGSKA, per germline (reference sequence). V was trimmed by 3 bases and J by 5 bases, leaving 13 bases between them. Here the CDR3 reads CSARGLGRTEAFF. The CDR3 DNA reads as TGCAGTGCTAGGGGACTAGGGAGGACTGAAGCTTTCTTT.

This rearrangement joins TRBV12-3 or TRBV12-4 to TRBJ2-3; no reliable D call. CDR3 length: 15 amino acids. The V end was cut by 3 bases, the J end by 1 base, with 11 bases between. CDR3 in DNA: TGTGCCAGCAGTTTTGAGGATTACCGCACAGATACGCAGTATTTT. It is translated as CASSFEDYRTDTQYF.

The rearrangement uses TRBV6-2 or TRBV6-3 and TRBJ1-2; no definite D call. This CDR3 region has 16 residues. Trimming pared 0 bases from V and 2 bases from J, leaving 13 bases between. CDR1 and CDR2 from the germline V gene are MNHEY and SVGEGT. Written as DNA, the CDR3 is TGTGCCAGCAGTTACTCTAAGGTCAACGGAAACTATGGCTACACCTTC. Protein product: CASSYSKVNGNYGYTF.

CDR3 loop: CASSFRRAGGDEQYF. The CDR3 bases are TGTGCCAGCAGCTTTAGGCGGGCAGGGGGCGACGAGCAGTACTTC. The chain recombines TRBV7-2 with TRBJ2-7, with 8 nucleotides matching TRBD1. In germline, CDR1 is SGHTA, CDR2 FQGNSA. After removal of 3 bases from V and 5 bases from J, the junction contained 9 bases not matched to a gene. The CDR3 runs to 15 residues.

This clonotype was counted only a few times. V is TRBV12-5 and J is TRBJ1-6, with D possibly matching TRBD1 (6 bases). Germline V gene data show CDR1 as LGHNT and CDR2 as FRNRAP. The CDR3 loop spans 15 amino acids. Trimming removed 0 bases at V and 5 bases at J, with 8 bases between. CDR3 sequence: CASGLVQGDNSPLHF. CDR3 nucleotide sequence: TGTGCTAGTGGTTTGGTACAGGGCGATAATTCACCCCTCCACTTT.

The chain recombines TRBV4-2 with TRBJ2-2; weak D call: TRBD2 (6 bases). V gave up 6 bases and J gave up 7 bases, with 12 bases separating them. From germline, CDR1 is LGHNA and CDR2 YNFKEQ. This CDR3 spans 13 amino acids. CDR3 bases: TGTGCCAGCAGTGGAGCGGGTAACGGGGAGCTGTTTTTT. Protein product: CASSGAGNGELFF.

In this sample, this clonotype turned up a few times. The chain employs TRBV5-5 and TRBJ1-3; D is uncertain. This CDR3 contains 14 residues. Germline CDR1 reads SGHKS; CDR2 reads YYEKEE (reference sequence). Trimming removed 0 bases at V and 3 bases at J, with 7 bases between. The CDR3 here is CASSLGDVGNTIYF. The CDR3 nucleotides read TGTGCCAGCAGCTTGGGAGACGTTGGAAACACCATATATTTT.